This T cell receptor (beta chain) was documented in a study of post-analysis software for immune sequencing data. Prepared TCR beta cDNA libraries contained unique molecular identifiers. MiXCR, applied by TCRdb to the PCR reads, yields one record per CDR3 protein. The sample includes a few hundred thousand distinct CDR3 sequences, approximately 34% seen only once; the top ten take roughly 6%. The CDR3 contains 13 residues. V was clipped by 4 bases and J by 5 bases, with 11 bases between them. CDR1 and CDR2 (germline): SEHNR, FQNEAQ (reference sequence). Broader study findings: The study found TRBV5-6, TRBV5-1 and TRBV20-1 among 4 or 5 TRBV segments more frequent in patients than controls. Controls had significantly higher normalized Chao1 diversity than multiple sclerosis patients.

Comment on this clonotype: Its antigen is as yet unknown.

The chain employs TRBV7-9 and TRBJ1-2; no reliable D call. The receptor comes from a girl between 2 and 17 years old with multiple sclerosis. Sequencing used blood. CDR3 in amino acids: CASSSLSLYGYTF. CDR3 in DNA: TGTGCCAGCAGCTCACTCTCCTTGTATGGCTACACCTTC.